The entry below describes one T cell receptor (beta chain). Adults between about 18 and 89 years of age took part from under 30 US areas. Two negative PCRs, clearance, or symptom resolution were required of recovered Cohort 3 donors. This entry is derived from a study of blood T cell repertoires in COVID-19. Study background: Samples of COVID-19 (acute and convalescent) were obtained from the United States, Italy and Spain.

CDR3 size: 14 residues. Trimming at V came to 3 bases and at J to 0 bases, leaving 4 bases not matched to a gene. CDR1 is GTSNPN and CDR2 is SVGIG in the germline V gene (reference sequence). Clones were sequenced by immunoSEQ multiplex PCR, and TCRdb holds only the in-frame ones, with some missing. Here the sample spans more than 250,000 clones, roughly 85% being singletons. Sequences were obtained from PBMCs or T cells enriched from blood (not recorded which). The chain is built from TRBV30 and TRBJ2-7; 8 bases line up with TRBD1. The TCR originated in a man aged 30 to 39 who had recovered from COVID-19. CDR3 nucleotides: TGTGCCTGGAGCCGGGACAGGAGCTCCTACGAGCAGTACTTC. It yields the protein CAWSRDRSSYEQYF.